The next 12 T cell receptor beta chains were all read from a single sample in a study of shared clonotypes between healthy human individuals. TCRdb's copy holds only in-frame clones and misses some; the assay was immunoSEQ multiplex PCR. The repertoire holds just over 2,000,000 clones, with roughly 95% as singletons. Positive CCR7 selection of CD45RO-negative cells yielded the naive CD8 cells, and terminally differentiated effector memory CD45RA+ cells were excluded. What was sequenced was naive CD8+ T cells sorted from blood. These receptors all stem from a man in his late teens or twenties in good health.

Points on this clone: The sample contains more than one DNA sequence encoding this CDR3. This chain uses TRBV4-1 with TRBJ2-7; tentative D call: TRBD2 (5 bases). Trimming removed 0 bases at V and 2 bases at J, with 11 bases between. The CDR3 contains 15 residues. Germline V CDR1 and CDR2: MGHRA, YSYEKL. The CDR3 region has the DNA TGCGCCAGCAGCCAAGAGAGGGCTGGTCCCTACGAGCAGTACTTC. Its protein is CASSQERAGPYEQYF.

V gene TRBV7-9 combines with J gene TRBJ2-7; possible D gene TRBD2, 6 bases. Looked up from germline, CDR1 is SEHNR and CDR2 is FQNEAQ (reference sequence). V lost 3 bases and J 3 bases, leaving 9 bases between the germline ends. CDR3 length: 13 amino acids. The CDR3 DNA reads TGTGCCAGCAGCTTTGGGGGGTACTACGAGCAGTACTTC. Translation gives CASSFGGYYEQYF.

The chain carries TRBV29-1 and TRBJ2-7; D is perhaps TRBD1 (6 bases). The germline V and J ends were trimmed by 1 base and 0 bases, with 7 bases remaining between them. Per the germline V gene, CDR1 is SQVTM and CDR2 is ANQGSEA. The CDR3 is made up of 13 amino acids. This chain's CDR3 is CSVEVDSSYEQYF. CDR3 sequence (DNA): TGCAGCGTTGAAGTGGACAGCTCCTACGAGCAGTACTTC.

CDR3: CALGTGPMNTEAFF. The CDR3 DNA reads TGTGCCCTCGGGACAGGGCCCATGAACACTGAAGCTTTCTTT. This chain uses TRBV30 with TRBJ1-1; 9 bases match TRBD1. The V segment lost 8 bases and the J segment 0 bases; nucleotides outside the gene matches: 7. Germline CDR1 and CDR2: GTSNPN and SVGIG (reference sequence). The CDR3 runs 14 residues. Supplemented by reference TRBV30 and TRBJ1-1, the full variable domain reads SQTIHQWPATLVQPVGSPLSLECTVEGTSNPNLYWYRQAAGRGLQLLFYSVGIGQISSEVPQNLSASRPQDRQFILSSKKLLLSDSGFYLCALGTGPMNTEAFFGQGTRLTVV.

The chain links TRBV27 to TRBJ1-1, with D possibly TRBD1 on 5 matching bases. Germline V CDR1 and CDR2: MNHEY, SMNVEV (reference sequence). This CDR3 has 13 residues. V gave up 2 bases and J gave up 6 bases, with 10 bases separating them. CDR3 amino acids: CASSLGRGAEAFF. As DNA, the CDR3 is TGTGCCAGCAGTTTAGGAAGGGGAGCTGAAGCTTTCTTT.

V is TRBV27 and J is TRBJ1-1; no clear D. Trimming left V 0 bases short and J 6 bases short, with 11 bases between. The germline V gene has CDR1 MNHEY and CDR2 SMNVEV (reference sequence). This CDR3 is 14 amino acids long. The CDR3 region has the DNA TGTGCCAGCAGTTTATCGGGCAGGAGGCCTGAAGCTTTCTTT. This gives the protein CASSLSGRRPEAFF.

The gene calls are TRBV6-1 and TRBJ1-1; 8 bases are shared with TRBD1. This CDR3 has 16 amino acids. Germline V gene sequence: CDR1 MNHNS, CDR2 SASEGT. With V trimmed by 2 bases and J by 4 bases, 9 bases remained unmatched. CDR3 coding DNA: TGTGCCAGCAGTGAAACAGGGGGTTTCGGTAGCACTGAAGCTTTCTTT. It codes for CASSETGGFGSTEAFF.

V gene TRBV2 combines with J gene TRBJ2-7; a possible D gene is TRBD1 (5 bases). Germline CDR1 reads SNHLY; CDR2 reads FYNNEI. The CDR3 sequence is 14 residues long. Trimming took 3 bases from V and 3 from J, leaving 12 bases between them. This CDR3 reads CASSEGQLYYEQYF. Here the CDR3 DNA reads TGTGCCAGCAGTGAGGGGCAGTTATACTACGAGCAGTACTTC. The entire variable domain, with the rest obtained from reference TRBV2 and TRBJ2-7, is as follows: EPEVTQTPSHQVTQMGQEVILRCVPISNHLYFYWYRQILGQKVEFLVSFYNNEISEKSEIFDDQFSVERPDGSNFTLKIRSTKLEDSAMYFCASSEGQLYYEQYFGPGTRLTVT.

On this clone: The sample contains more than one DNA sequence encoding this CDR3. V usage is TRBV29-1 and J usage is TRBJ1-2; weak D call: TRBD1 (6 bases). From germline, CDR1 is SQVTM and CDR2 ANQGSEA. V lost 4 bases to trimming and J lost 3 bases, with 9 bases between them. This CDR3 region has 12 residues. In DNA, the CDR3 is TGCAGCGTTGTAGGGGGGGACTATGGCTACACCTTC. Protein sequence: CSVVGGDYGYTF.

The rearrangement links TRBV5-1 to TRBJ2-7; 9 nucleotides match TRBD1. Germline CDR1 SGHRS, CDR2 YFSETQ. The V gene end was trimmed by 0 bases and the J gene end by 3 bases; junction bases not matched to a gene: 7. This CDR3 region has 16 residues. CDR3 protein: CASSLAWDRALYEQYF. Written as DNA, the CDR3 is TGCGCCAGCAGCTTGGCCTGGGACAGGGCTCTCTACGAGCAGTACTTC.

The chain employs TRBV7-9 and TRBJ1-1; D perhaps matches TRBD1 (5 bases). Germline V CDR1 and CDR2: SEHNR, FQNEAQ (reference sequence). Trimming removed 2 bases from V and 10 bases from J, with 11 bases in between. The CDR3 extends over 12 amino acids. CDR3 residues: CASSLRGGIAFF. The CDR3 DNA reads as TGTGCCAGCAGCTTAAGGGGCGGTATAGCTTTCTTT.

This chain uses TRBV11-2 with TRBJ2-7; D unresolved. Trimming shortened V by 0 bases and J by 1 base, and 4 bases separated the two germline ends. From germline, CDR1 is SGHAT and CDR2 FQNNGV. The CDR3 has 13 residues. The CDR3 loop is CASSLDKSYEQYF. Written as DNA, the CDR3 is TGTGCCAGCAGCTTAGACAAGTCCTACGAGCAGTACTTC.